This T cell receptor (beta chain) was sequenced for a study of control samples from healthy donors and cancer patients. Method: immunoSEQ multiplex PCR; TCRdb's copy keeps in-frame clones and lacks some. The sample comprises 120,000 to 150,000 clones, over 85% of which are singletons, and 5.8% rests with the top ten. CDR3 length: 14 amino acids. Germline V gives CDR1 LNHDA, CDR2 SQIVND (reference sequence). With 2 bases clipped from V and 3 bases from J, the junction kept 2 bases outside the gene matches. Sequencing used blood. This TCR was sampled from a man between 18 and 35 years old in good health. The chain is built from TRBV19 and TRBJ1-1; 8 nucleotides match TRBD1. The CDR3: CASSITGGYTEAFF. CDR3 nucleotides: TGTGCCAGTAGTATAACAGGGGGATACACTGAAGCTTTCTTT.